These 15 T cell receptor beta chains originate from one sample sequenced in a study of T cells in Graves' hyperthyroidism and ophthalmopathy (dated by TCRdb to between 2017 and 2020). Library construction relied on multiplex PCR. The run used an Illumina HiSeq 2000. TCR beta CDR3 regions were amplified from RNA transcripts. For the first round of RT-PCR on the TCR CDR3, the HTBI primer set was used together with the Qiagen OneStep RT-PCR kit. The public reads were run again by TCRdb, first through fastp at Q25 and then through MiXCR, and only productive beta chains were kept. Rows matching on CDR3 protein sequence are summarized as one entry with the most common DNA and genes. Recorded for this sample are approximately 320,000 distinct CDR3 sequences; roughly 15% of them occurred a single time. The ten largest account for around a third of the sample. The specimen sequenced was blood. These receptors were taken from a man aged 30 to 39 with Graves' hyperthyroidism.

This clonotype was observed many times. The genes are TRBV24-1 and TRBJ2-5; D perhaps matches TRBD1 (6 bases). V was clipped by 3 bases and J by 4 bases, with 11 bases between them. The germline CDR1 and CDR2 sequences are KGHDR and SFDVKD. The CDR3 extends over 14 amino acids. CDR3 loop: CATSDARGGETQYF. The DNA for the CDR3 is TGTGCCACCAGTGATGCCAGGGGCGGAGAGACCCAGTACTTC.

This clonotype turned up a few times. The chain carries TRBV5-1 and TRBJ2-5; D not resolved. V was pared by 0 bases and J by 5 bases, with 11 bases between. Looked up from germline, CDR1 is SGHRS and CDR2 is YFSETQ. CDR3 size: 14 residues. CDR3 region: CASSLDPGVETQYF. CDR3 DNA sequence: TGCGCCAGCAGCTTGGATCCCGGAGTCGAGACCCAGTACTTC.

The chain uses TRBV9 and TRBJ1-4; D gene uncertain. This CDR3 is 15 amino acids long. Trimming took 4 bases from V and 1 from J, leaving 11 bases between them. Germline values: CDR1 SGDLS, CDR2 YYNGEE. The CDR3 reads CASSFGVITNEKLFF. The CDR3 DNA follows: TGTGCCAGCAGCTTCGGGGTTATAACTAATGAAAAACTGTTTTTT.

This clonotype has ten or more counts. The V call is TRBV7-3, the J call TRBJ2-7, with 8 bases lining up with TRBD2. CDR3 length equals 15 residues. J gave up 5 bases and V 5 bases, and 11 bases lay outside the gene matches. In germline, CDR1 is SGHTA, CDR2 FQGTGA. The CDR3 coding sequence is TGTGCCAGCAGCCCGGGGGGCGGGAGGTCCCACGAGCAGTACTTC. Amino acid sequence: CASSPGGGRSHEQYF.

The V gene is TRBV28, the J gene TRBJ2-7; 9 bases are a match to TRBD2. The CDR3 consists of 13 residues. J gave up 6 bases and V 7 bases, and 7 bases lay outside the gene matches. CDR1 is MDHEN, CDR2 SYDVKM, per germline. The CDR3 bases are TGTGCCAGCACGCGGGAGGGCCGGCCCGAGCAGTACTTC. Translating it yields CASTREGRPEQYF.

This clonotype was seen a handful of times. This chain joins TRBV29-1 and TRBJ2-3; D is ambiguous. The CDR3 length is 13 residues. Germline assignment: CDR1 SQVTM and CDR2 ANQGSEA. V dropped 8 bases and J dropped 4 bases, with 16 bases sitting between them. In nucleotides, the CDR3 is TGCAGCCTCAACCTGGGCTCGGCAGATACGCAGTATTTT. It translates to CSLNLGSADTQYF.

This clonotype was counted only a few times. The CDR3 region has the DNA TGTGCCAGCAGCCCACCGACGGGACAGGCCTACTATGGCTACACCTTC. Encoded protein: CASSPPTGQAYYGYTF. V gene TRBV7-9 combines with J gene TRBJ1-2, with TRBD1 matching 8 bases. CDR1 and CDR2 from the germline V gene are SEHNR and FQNEAQ (reference sequence). Trimming at V came to 5 bases and at J to 3 bases, leaving 11 bases not matched to a gene. This CDR3 is built from 16 residues.

This chain uses TRBV11-2 with TRBJ2-2; no firm D call. Trimming cost V 5 bases and J 3 bases, with 19 bases left between them. Germline CDR1 reads SGHAT; CDR2 reads FQNNGV. The CDR3 runs 17 residues. The CDR3 DNA reads as TGTGCCAGCAGCCCACCCAGCGCTGGGATCCACACCGGGGAGCTGTTTTTT. Amino acid sequence: CASSPPSAGIHTGELFF.

This clonotype showed up just a few times. The rearrangement links TRBV6-2 or TRBV6-3 to TRBJ2-7; 7 bases line up with TRBD2. V dropped 6 bases and J dropped 0; count of bases not matched to a gene: 8. Germline CDR1 MNHEY, CDR2 SVGEGT. The CDR3 runs 15 residues. This CDR3 reads CASRPWPGGSYEQYF. Here the CDR3 DNA reads TGTGCCAGCAGACCCTGGCCGGGGGGCTCCTACGAGCAGTACTTC.

The J gene is TRBJ1-6, the V gene TRBV27; a possible D gene is TRBD1 (5 bases). CDR1 and CDR2 (germline): MNHEY, SMNVEV (reference sequence). CDR3 size: 14 residues. V was cut by 6 bases and J by 10 bases, with 16 bases left in between. CDR3 in DNA: TGTGCCAGCAGGTCGAGGGGATTGGGATCACCCCTCCACTTT. This sequence encodes CASRSRGLGSPLHF.

This clonotype was found a few times. The V and J genes are TRBV6-6 and TRBJ1-2; D is unclear. V lost 2 bases and J lost 5, with 3 bases in between. Looked up from germline, CDR1 is MNHNY and CDR2 is SVGAGI (reference sequence). CDR3 length: 11 residues. CDR3 sequence reads: CASSYGYGYTF. The CDR3 bases are TGTGCCAGCAGTTACGGGTATGGCTACACCTTC.

This clonotype has only a few counts. The CDR3 spells CASSNLRNEQYF. CDR3 nucleotide sequence: TGTGCCAGCAGCAACTTACGCAACGAGCAGTACTTC. V and J are TRBV7-9 and TRBJ2-7; D is uncertain. The germline V gene encodes CDR1 SEHNR and CDR2 FQNEAQ (reference sequence). V was cut by 5 bases and J by 5 bases, with 10 bases left in between. The CDR3 loop spans 12 amino acids.

This clonotype was observed many times. The chain's CDR3 is CASSQDIEAEAFF. The CDR3 DNA is TGTGCCAGCAGCCAAGATATAGAGGCTGAAGCTTTCTTT. This rearrangement joins TRBV3-1 to TRBJ1-1; D remains ambiguous. The V gene's germline CDR1 is LGHDT and CDR2 YNNKEL (reference sequence). The germline V and J ends were trimmed by 0 bases and 6 bases, with 8 bases remaining between them. CDR3 length: 13 amino acids.

The chain carries TRBV6-1 and TRBJ2-7; TRBD2 aligns across 9 bases. The germline V gene has CDR1 MNHNS and CDR2 SASEGT. This CDR3 has 14 residues. Trimming at V came to 10 bases and at J to 4 bases, leaving 11 bases not matched to a gene. The CDR3 is CATVPNSGSYEQYF. The CDR3 nucleotides are TGTGCCACCGTCCCGAATAGCGGGAGTTACGAGCAGTACTTC.

The rearrangement joins TRBV6-2 or TRBV6-3 to TRBJ2-2; D is undetermined. The CDR3 covers 14 residues. The V gene's germline CDR1 is MNHEY and CDR2 SVGEGT. Trimming took off 9 bases at V and 1 base at J, with 12 bases between the two ends. CDR3 coding DNA: TGTGCCAGTCGGCTGGTTGGGAACACCGGGGAGCTGTTTTTT. Translation: CASRLVGNTGELFF.